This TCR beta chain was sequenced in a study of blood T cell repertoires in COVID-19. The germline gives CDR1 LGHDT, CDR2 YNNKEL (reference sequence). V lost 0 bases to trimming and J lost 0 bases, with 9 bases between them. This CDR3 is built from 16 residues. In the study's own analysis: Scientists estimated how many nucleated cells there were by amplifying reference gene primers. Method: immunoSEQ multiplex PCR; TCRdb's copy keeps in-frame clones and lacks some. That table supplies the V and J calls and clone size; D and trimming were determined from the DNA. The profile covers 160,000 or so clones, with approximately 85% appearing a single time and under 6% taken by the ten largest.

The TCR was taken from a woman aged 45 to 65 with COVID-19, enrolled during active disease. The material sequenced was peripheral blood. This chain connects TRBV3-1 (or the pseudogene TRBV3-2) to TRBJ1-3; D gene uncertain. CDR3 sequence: CASSQEPGTSGNTIYF. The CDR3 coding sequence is TGTGCCAGCAGCCAAGAGCCAGGCACCTCTGGAAACACCATATATTTT.